What follows are 25 T cell receptor beta chains derived from one specimen sequenced in a study of blood T cell repertoires in COVID-19. Repertoires were generated with immunoSEQ multiplex PCR, while TCRdb's copy carries only in-frame clones and drops some. The sample yields under 300,000 clones, around 90% seen once. The sample consisted of peripheral blood. The receptors here all came from a woman in her sixties or seventies with COVID-19, enrolled during active disease.

The V call is TRBV19, the J call TRBJ2-2; perhaps TRBD1 as D (5 bases). CDR1 LNHDA and CDR2 SQIVND come from the germline V gene (reference sequence). Trimming cost V 5 bases and J 9 bases, with 16 bases left between them. The CDR3 spans 14 residues. The CDR3 nucleotides are TGTGCCAGTAGTTCTCACAGGTTTGCGAGGGAGCTGTTTTTT. Translated: CASSSHRFARELFF.

This clone showed up just once. V is TRBV2 and J is TRBJ2-1; D may be TRBD1 (6 bases). This CDR3 is built from 14 residues. V lost 6 bases, J lost 3 bases, and 12 bases lay in between. Germline assignment: CDR1 SNHLY and CDR2 FYNNEI. This CDR3 reads CASSSDSNYNEQFF. Written as DNA, the CDR3 is TGTGCCAGCAGCTCGGACAGCAACTACAATGAGCAGTTCTTC.

The genes are TRBV7-8 and TRBJ1-1; TRBD1 is a possible D gene (6 bases). CDR1 and CDR2 (germline): SGHVS, FQNEAQ. The CDR3 loop spans 13 amino acids. Trimming cost V 0 bases and J 6 bases, with 8 bases left between them. The CDR3: CASSLAGAAEAFF. CDR3 nucleotides: TGTGCCAGCAGCTTAGCGGGGGCAGCTGAAGCTTTCTTT. Based on the CDR3 plus reference TRBV7-8 and TRBJ1-1, the full variable domain is GAGVSQSPRYKVAKRGQDVALRCDPISGHVSLFWYQQALGQGPEFLTYFQNEAQLDKSGLPSDRFFAERPEGSVSTLKIQRTQQEDSAVYLCASSLAGAAEAFFGQGTRLTVV.

The genes are TRBV7-2 and TRBJ1-6; D uncertain. This CDR3 has 16 amino acids. Germline V lookup: CDR1 SGHTA, CDR2 FQGNSA. V lost 5 bases and J lost 4, with 15 bases in between. CDR3 in amino acids: CASSADKGAYNSPLHF. The CDR3 nucleotides read TGTGCCAGCAGCGCCGACAAGGGAGCTTATAATTCACCCCTCCACTTT.

The chain employs TRBV2 and TRBJ2-7, with D possibly TRBD1 on 6 matching bases. From germline, CDR1 is SNHLY and CDR2 FYNNEI. The CDR3 loop spans 14 amino acids. The ends were cut back, 4 bases at V and 5 bases at J, with 15 bases in the middle. CDR3 DNA sequence: TGTGCCAGCAGTGCACAGGGAATTGGCCACGAGCAGTACTTC. It encodes CASSAQGIGHEQYF.

As concerns this clone: The junction differs from germline at one of its ends, possibly a read error. The sample carries other DNA sequences with the same CDR3. This chain uses TRBV10-3 with TRBJ2-7, with TRBD1 identical over 9 bases. CDR3 size: 14 residues. CDR1 is ENHRY and CDR2 is SYGVKD in the germline V gene. Written as DNA, the CDR3 is TGCGCCATCAATGGAAGGACAGGGGCTGGTGAGCAGTACTTC. It is translated as CAINGRTGAGEQYF.

The chain uses TRBV4-1 and TRBJ1-1; D remains unclear. CDR1 and CDR2 from the germline V gene are MGHRA and YSYEKL. The CDR3 contains 14 residues. V was trimmed by 1 base and J by 6 bases, leaving 12 bases between them. Written as DNA, the CDR3 is TGCGCCAGCAGCCAAGGCGACGGGTTCTCTGAAGCTTTCTTT. Its protein product is CASSQGDGFSEAFF.

The chain combines TRBV13 with TRBJ2-3; TRBD1 agrees at 8 bases. The germline CDR1 and CDR2 sequences are PRHDT and FYEKMQ (reference sequence). The trim removed 4 bases at V and 2 bases at J, leaving 8 bases unmatched. The CDR3 has 16 amino acids. The CDR3 sequence is CASSSNYRGNTDTQYF. The CDR3 DNA follows: TGTGCCAGCAGCTCGAATTACAGGGGGAACACAGATACGCAGTATTTT.

About this clone itself: This same CDR3 is encoded by further DNA sequences in the sample. The chain employs TRBV18 and TRBJ2-2, with TRBD1 matching 9 bases. CDR3 size: 15 residues. V dropped 3 bases and J dropped 5; count of bases not matched to a gene: 4. Germline CDR1 reads KGHSH; CDR2 reads LQKENI. The CDR3 bases are TGTGCCAGCTCACCTGGACAGGGGCGGACCGGGGAGCTGTTTTTT. Its protein product is CASSPGQGRTGELFF. The variable domain in full, completed from reference TRBV18 and TRBJ2-2, reads NAGVMQNPRHLVRRRGQEARLRCSPMKGHSHVYWYRQLPEEGLKFMVYLQKENIIDESGMPKERFSAEFPKEGPSILRIQQVVRGDSAAYFCASSPGQGRTGELFFGEGSRLTVL.

V gene TRBV6-6 combines with J gene TRBJ2-2; 9 bases agree with TRBD2. After removal of 0 bases from V and 4 bases from J, the junction contained 3 bases not matched to a gene. The CDR3 is 16 residues long. CDR1 is MNHNY, CDR2 SVGAGI, per germline (reference sequence). The DNA for the CDR3 is TGTGCCAGCAGTTACTCAGCGGGGGGAATCACCGGGGAGCTGTTTTTT. Protein sequence: CASSYSAGGITGELFF.

The V gene is TRBV9, the J gene TRBJ1-5; a possible D gene is TRBD1 (6 bases). CDR3 length equals 15 residues. The germline V gene has CDR1 SGDLS and CDR2 YYNGEE. Trimming took off 1 base at V and 0 bases at J, with 8 bases between the two ends. CDR3 region: CASSVTGYSNQPQHF. The DNA of the CDR3 is TGTGCCAGCAGCGTAACAGGGTATAGCAATCAGCCCCAGCATTTT.

V and J are TRBV19 and TRBJ1-3; 10 bases fit TRBD1. CDR3 size: 16 residues. Unmatched junction bases numbered 9, after V lost 7 bases and J lost 3 bases. The germline V gene encodes CDR1 LNHDA and CDR2 SQIVND (reference sequence). CDR3 amino acids: CASKPLRTGGGNTIYF. The CDR3 coding sequence is TGTGCCAGTAAACCCCTGAGGACAGGGGGTGGAAACACCATATATTTT. The variable domain in full, with the rest retrieved from reference TRBV19 and TRBJ1-3, is DGGITQSPKYLFRKEGQNVTLSCEQNLNHDAMYWYRQDPGQGLRLIYYSQIVNDFQKGDIAEGYSVSREKKESFPLTVTSAQKNPTAFYLCASKPLRTGGGNTIYFGEGSWLTVV.

The chain combines TRBV3-1 (or the pseudogene TRBV3-2) with TRBJ1-2; 7 positions match TRBD1. The CDR3 runs to 17 residues. The J segment lost 6 bases and the V segment lost 4 bases, leaving 17 bases of the junction unmatched. In germline, CDR1 is LGHDT, CDR2 YNNKEL (reference sequence). The CDR3, as DNA: TGTGCCAGCAGCCCACCCGGCGGAGCAGGGGGAGTCCATGGCTACACCTTC. It is translated as CASSPPGGAGGVHGYTF.

The chain is built from TRBV6-5 and TRBJ1-2; 9 nucleotides align to TRBD1. The CDR3 loop spans 14 amino acids. Germline CDR1 reads MNHEY; CDR2 reads SVGAGI. V was pared by 6 bases and J by 7 bases, with 9 bases of the junction left unmatched. CDR3: CASRASGTGFGYTF. For the CDR3, the DNA is TGTGCCAGCAGGGCATCCGGGACAGGGTTTGGCTACACCTTC.

This chain joins TRBV5-8 and TRBJ2-4, with 11 bases matching TRBD1. Trimming removed 4 bases from V and 8 bases from J; junction bases left unmatched: 5. The CDR3 runs to 14 residues. CDR1 and CDR2 (germline): SGHTS, YDEGEE. The CDR3 reads CASSPGQGGDIQYF. CDR3 coding DNA: TGTGCCAGCAGCCCGGGACAGGGGGGGGACATTCAGTACTTC.

The genes are TRBV6-6 and TRBJ2-1; TRBD2 matches 12 bases. The germline V gene has CDR1 MNHNY and CDR2 SVGAGI (reference sequence). This CDR3 comprises 15 residues. V lost 5 bases, J lost 4 bases, and 3 bases stayed unmatched. The CDR3: CASSATSGGYNEQFF. CDR3 DNA sequence: TGTGCCAGCAGTGCCACTAGCGGGGGGTACAATGAGCAGTTCTTC.

V is TRBV6-5 and J is TRBJ1-1; D remains ambiguous. Germline values: CDR1 MNHEY, CDR2 SVGAGI. V lost 10 bases, J lost 0 bases, and 15 bases lay in between. The CDR3 has 14 residues. DNA for the CDR3: TGTGCCACCCTTCCCCCACACATGAACACTGAAGCTTTCTTT. Protein: CATLPPHMNTEAFF.

This clone came up once. The rearrangement uses TRBV6-5 and TRBJ1-2; 8 bases are a match to TRBD1. Germline V gene lookup returns CDR1 MNHEY and CDR2 SVGAGI. The CDR3 is 12 amino acids. V was clipped by 6 bases and J by 7 bases; unmatched bases: 4. CDR3 nucleotide sequence: TGTGCCAGCAGGGACAGGGTGGTTGGCTACACCTTC. Its protein is CASRDRVVGYTF.

The chain uses TRBV5-1 and TRBJ2-1; the match to TRBD1 covers 10 bases. Germline lookup yields CDR1 SGHRS and CDR2 YFSETQ. This CDR3 region has 14 residues. Trimming took 3 bases from V and 6 from J; bases not matched to a gene: 3. CDR3 sequence (DNA): TGCGCCAGCAGCTGGGGGACAGGGGTCAATGAGCAGTTCTTC. It specifies CASSWGTGVNEQFF.

The gene calls are TRBV7-2 and TRBJ1-2; possibly TRBD1 for D (5 bases). CDR3 size: 12 residues. The V end lost 6 bases, the J end lost 4 bases, and 9 bases lay between the germline ends. Germline V gives CDR1 SGHTA, CDR2 FQGNSA. CDR3 sequence (DNA): TGTGCCAGCAGTACCACAGGCTATGGCTACACCTTC. Translating gives CASSTTGYGYTF.

The chain recombines TRBV29-1 with TRBJ2-1; D may be TRBD1 (5 bases). CDR1 is SQVTM and CDR2 is ANQGSEA in the germline V gene. V shed 6 bases and J shed 2 bases, with 14 bases lying between them. The CDR3 totals 14 residues. The CDR3 bases are TGCAGCGTCGTCCCCCCCAGGGCCTACAATGAGCAGTTCTTC. Encoded protein: CSVVPPRAYNEQFF.

This chain links TRBV4-2 with TRBJ2-1; the match to TRBD2 covers 9 bases. The V gene's germline CDR1 is LGHNA and CDR2 YNFKEQ. J lost 15 bases, V lost 4 bases, and 16 bases had no gene match. The CDR3 sequence is 15 residues long. CDR3 sequence reads: CASSPRRGGLYLVFF. The CDR3 bases are TGTGCCAGCAGCCCCCGGCGGGGGGGGCTCTATCTGGTGTTCTTC.

The rearrangement links TRBV5-1 to TRBJ1-6; 9 bases match TRBD1. Germline V gene sequence: CDR1 SGHRS, CDR2 YFSETQ. V was clipped by 4 bases and J by 10 bases; unmatched bases: 6. This CDR3 is built from 14 residues. CDR3 in amino acids: CASSPGQGGSPLHF. CDR3 bases: TGCGCCAGCAGCCCGGGACAGGGTGGATCACCCCTCCACTTT.

The rearrangement joins TRBV30 to TRBJ1-3, with D perhaps matching TRBD1 (5 bases). V shed 3 bases and J shed 7 bases, with 13 bases lying between them. This CDR3 has 13 residues. Germline V gives CDR1 GTSNPN, CDR2 SVGIG (reference sequence). CDR3 region: CAWSRASGNTIYF. CDR3 bases: TGTGCCTGGAGCAGGGCCAGCGGGAACACCATATATTTT.

The gene calls are TRBV6-5 and TRBJ1-2, with TRBD1 matching 9 bases. V lost 2 bases to trimming and J lost 6 bases; unmatched junction nucleotides: 4. From germline, CDR1 is MNHEY and CDR2 SVGAGI. CDR3 length: 14 residues. The CDR3 DNA is TGTGCCAGCAGTTACCGGGGGACAGGGAATGGCTACACCTTC. Amino acid sequence: CASSYRGTGNGYTF.